A single sample gave rise to the 32 T cell receptor beta chains below, sequenced in a study of CD4 and CD8 cells across lung adenocarcinoma regions. One entry per CDR3 protein results from TCRdb running MiXCR on the PCR reads. The sample has several thousand distinct CDR3 sequences, about 56% seen once; the top ten hold 20%. Sequencing input: CD8+ T cells from the center of a lung tumor. Receptors originate from a female donor with lung adenocarcinoma. The CD4 and CD8 labels of this study may be unreliable.

This clonotype rates as medium-sized (0.01 to 0.1%). J is TRBJ2-2 and V is TRBV6-1; D remains ambiguous. Germline CDR1 is MNHNS and CDR2 is SASEGT. The CDR3 has 12 residues. V was trimmed by 7 bases and J by 6 bases, leaving 9 bases between them. CDR3: CASTLESGELFF. CDR3 bases: TGTGCCAGCACCTTAGAGTCCGGGGAGCTGTTTTTT.

This clonotype was counted between two and nine times. This rearrangement joins TRBV7-6 to TRBJ2-5, with 7 bases fitting TRBD2. Germline values: CDR1 SGHVS, CDR2 FNYEAQ. J gave up 2 bases and V 1 base, and 4 bases lay outside the gene matches. The CDR3 spans 15 residues. DNA of the CDR3: TGTGCCAGCAGCTTAGGCGGGGGTGAACAAGAGACCCAGTACTTC. It codes for CASSLGGGEQETQYF. The entire variable domain, with the rest obtained from reference TRBV7-6 and TRBJ2-5, is as follows: GAGVSQSPRYKVTKRGQDVALRCDPISGHVSLYWYRQALGQGPEFLTYFNYEAQQDKSGLPNDRFSAERPEGSISTLTIQRTEQRDSAMYRCASSLGGGEQETQYFGPGTRLLVL.

The genes are TRBV9 and TRBJ2-1; TRBD1 matches 8 bases. This CDR3 comprises 15 residues. V was clipped by 4 bases and J by 5 bases; unmatched bases: 8. Looked up from germline, CDR1 is SGDLS and CDR2 is YYNGEE. Written as DNA, the CDR3 is TGTGCCAGCAGCATTTCGGGACAGGAACACAATGAGCAGTTCTTC. Encoded protein: CASSISGQEHNEQFF.

A word on this clonotype: The junction departs from the called germline gene at one end, perhaps through a read error. CDR3 coding DNA: TGTGCCAGCGGTTACGGGGGCCCTGACGAAGAGACCCAGTACTTC. Amino acid sequence: CASGYGGPDEETQYF. J is TRBJ2-4 and V is TRBV6-5; D is tentatively TRBD1 or TRBD2 (6 bases each). The J call could be wrong; TRBJ2-5 is a better fit for the DNA end. The CDR3 runs to 15 residues. Germline assignment: CDR1 MNHEY and CDR2 SVGAGI.

This chain joins TRBV11-2 and TRBJ2-7, with D tentatively TRBD1 (6 bases). V was trimmed by 5 bases and J by 2 bases, leaving 19 bases between them. CDR1 and CDR2 from the germline V gene are SGHAT and FQNNGV. CDR3 size: 16 residues. The CDR3 DNA follows: TGTGCCAGCAGCCCGTCGGTTCCAGGGGCCACCTACGAGCAGTACTTC. Translating it yields CASSPSVPGATYEQYF. The whole variable domain, filled in from reference TRBV11-2 and TRBJ2-7, reads EAGVAQSPRYKIIEKRQSVAFWCNPISGHATLYWYQQILGQGPKLLIQFQNNGVVDDSQLPKDRFSAERLKGVDSTLKIQPAKLEDSAVYLCASSPSVPGATYEQYFGPGTRLTVT.

Points on this clonotype: The germline gene is not matched at one end of the junction; a read error may be the cause. V usage is TRBV28 and J usage is TRBJ2-5, with a possible D match to TRBD2 (5 bases). Germline CDR1 and CDR2: MDHEN and SYDVKM. The CDR3 has 21 residues. The CDR3 DNA is TGTGCCAGCAGTTTATGGGCTGAGACGGTGAACGCGGGCCCGGACCAAGATACCCAGTATTTC. Translated: CASSLWAETVNAGPDQDTQYF.

Notes on this clonotype: Compared with germline, one end of the junction differs, possibly owing to a read error. The chain combines TRBV7-6 with TRBJ2-4; a possible D gene is TRBD2 (7 bases). Germline V gene lookup returns CDR1 SGHVS and CDR2 FNYEAQ. The CDR3 sequence is 18 residues long. This chain's CDR3 is CASCSLKVGGGDKNIQYF. CDR3 in DNA: TGTGCCAGCTGCTCCCTGAAGGTAGGGGGGGGTGACAAAAACATCCAGTACTTC.

Sample share makes this clonotype medium-sized. V usage is TRBV6-4 and J usage is TRBJ2-1; D tentatively reads TRBD1 or TRBD2 (5 bases each). This CDR3 region has 15 residues. The V end lost 4 bases, the J end lost 8 bases, and 18 bases lay between the germline ends. Germline V gives CDR1 MRHNA, CDR2 SNTAGT. As DNA, the CDR3 is TGTGCCAGCAGTGGCTCCCCGGAAGGGACCGATGAGCAGTTCTTC. This codes for CASSGSPEGTDEQFF.

This chain connects TRBV6-1 to TRBJ2-7; TRBD2 might be the D (6 bases). The CDR3 extends over 15 amino acids. V shed 6 bases and J shed 1 base, with 16 bases lying between them. Germline V gene sequence: CDR1 MNHNS, CDR2 SASEGT. As DNA, the CDR3 is TGTGCCAGCAGCTCTCCGGGACTCCAATCCTACGAGCAGTACTTC. It translates to CASSSPGLQSYEQYF.

This clonotype was seen repeatedly, ten times or more. A junction end diverges from the germline sequence, so it may reflect a read error. The chain is built from TRBV7-7 and TRBJ1-1; tentative D call: TRBD1 (6 bases). This CDR3 is built from 13 residues. CDR1 SSHAT and CDR2 FNYEAQ come from the germline V gene (reference sequence). The CDR3 nucleotides are TGTGCTAGCAGCCGGGACATAGGCACTGAAGCTTTCTTT. Its translation: CASSRDIGTEAFF.

This clonotype showed up just a few times. The genes are TRBV6-1 and TRBJ2-3; weak D call: TRBD1 (5 bases). Germline values: CDR1 MNHNS, CDR2 SASEGT. With 0 bases removed from V and 0 bases from J, the gap between germline ends came to 10 bases. The CDR3 runs to 16 residues. The CDR3 sequence: CASSEAQETSTDTQYF. For the CDR3, the DNA is TGTGCCAGCAGTGAAGCACAGGAAACTAGCACAGATACGCAGTATTTT.

By share, this clonotype counts as hyperexpanded (1% or more). This rearrangement joins TRBV6-1 to TRBJ2-7; TRBD1 might be the D (5 bases). Germline values: CDR1 MNHNS, CDR2 SASEGT. Trimming stripped 5 bases from V and 2 bases from J, with 13 bases between. The CDR3 is made up of 14 amino acids. CDR3 DNA: TGTGCCAGCAGTCCCTGGCAGGGCCCCTACGAGCAGTACTTC. Translation gives CASSPWQGPYEQYF.

The chain employs TRBV5-8 and TRBJ2-2; D is unresolved. Germline V gene sequence: CDR1 SGHTS, CDR2 YDEGEE. The ends were cut back, 3 bases at V and 4 bases at J, with 7 bases in the middle. The CDR3 loop spans 13 amino acids. CDR3 amino acids: CASSSVATGELFF. The DNA of the CDR3 is TGTGCCAGCAGCTCTGTCGCCACCGGGGAGCTGTTTTTT.

The CDR3 loop is CASSLRQGAFHEQFF. The CDR3 region has the DNA TGTGCCAGCAGTTTAAGACAGGGGGCCTTCCACGAGCAGTTCTTC. This rearrangement joins TRBV27 to TRBJ2-1; 10 bases agree with TRBD1. The CDR3 loop spans 15 amino acids. Germline V lookup: CDR1 MNHEY, CDR2 SMNVEV (reference sequence). The J segment lost 10 bases and the V segment lost 2 bases, leaving 8 bases of the junction unmatched.

In its sample, this clonotype ranks as medium-sized. This chain links TRBV5-1 with TRBJ2-7; TRBD1 aligns across 7 bases. The junction had 2 bases not matched to a gene; V was cut back by 3 bases and J by 2 bases. Germline V lookup: CDR1 SGHRS, CDR2 YFSETQ. This CDR3 comprises 13 residues. The CDR3: CASSSTGTYEQYF. The CDR3 DNA is TGCGCCAGCAGCTCGACAGGGACCTACGAGCAGTACTTC.

J is TRBJ2-3 and V is TRBV4-1; TRBD1 agrees at 12 bases. Germline CDR1 and CDR2: MGHRA and YSYEKL. This CDR3 is 20 amino acids long. The junction had 12 bases not matched to a gene; V was cut back by 2 bases and J by 0 bases. This CDR3 reads CASSQPRLGTGGGSTDTQYF. The DNA of the CDR3 is TGCGCCAGCAGCCAACCCCGTTTGGGGACAGGGGGCGGTAGCACAGATACGCAGTATTTT.

This clonotype is categorized as medium-sized (0.01 to 0.1%). V usage is TRBV6-1 and J usage is TRBJ2-1, with TRBD1 matching over 8 bases. The germline CDR1 and CDR2 sequences are MNHNS and SASEGT. Trimming at V came to 9 bases and at J to 9 bases, leaving 7 bases not matched to a gene. The CDR3 is 12 amino acids. DNA for the CDR3: TGTGCCAGTGACAGGGGCCCCTTTGAGCAGTTCTTC. Protein sequence: CASDRGPFEQFF.

Concerning this clonotype itself: At one end the junction does not follow the germline gene, possibly because of a read error. The chain combines TRBV5-8 with TRBJ2-3, with D maybe TRBD2 (6 bases). The CDR3 runs to 15 residues. In germline, CDR1 is SGHTS, CDR2 YDEGEE. The DNA for the CDR3 is TGTGCCAGCGGCTCGTGGCGGGGCGCCACAAATACTCAGTATTTT. It codes for CASGSWRGATNTQYF.

Comment on this clonotype: One end of the junction varies from germline; a read error may be responsible. V gene TRBV7-2 combines with J gene TRBJ2-3; D is tentatively TRBD1 or TRBD2 (5 bases each). The end of the DNA is better explained by TRBJ2-7, so the J call may be wrong. Germline V CDR1 and CDR2: SGHTA, FQGNSA. This CDR3 contains 14 residues. For the CDR3, the DNA is TGCGGCAGCTCGGGGCTGGGTGGCAAAGATACGCAGTACTTC. Its protein is CGSSGLGGKDTQYF.

This chain joins TRBV18 and TRBJ2-4; D remains unclear. The J call may be mistaken, given a closer DNA end match to TRBJ2-7. The CDR3 runs 11 residues. Germline V gives CDR1 KGHSH, CDR2 LQKENI. CDR3 residues: CASSPSHEQYF. CDR3 bases: TGTGCCAGCTCACCAAGCCACGAGCAGTACTTC.

The chain has TRBV4-3 and TRBJ2-5, with TRBD1 matching 8 bases. The length of the CDR3 is 15 residues. CDR1 is LGHNA and CDR2 is YSLEER in the germline V gene. Germline trimming cut 0 bases from V and 4 bases from J; bases unmatched to any gene: 4. DNA for the CDR3: TGCGCCAGCAGCCAAGATCGGCAGGGGGCAGAGACCCAGTACTTC. Its protein is CASSQDRQGAETQYF.

The chain carries TRBV25-1 and TRBJ2-3, with 9 bases that match TRBD1. The J call may be in error: the DNA end matches TRBJ2-7 better. Per the germline V gene, CDR1 is MGHDK and CDR2 is SYGVNS. The CDR3 consists of 15 residues. The CDR3 reads CASSAPTGGGYEQYF. DNA for the CDR3: TGTGCCAGCAGTGCCCCGACAGGGGGAGGGTACGAGCAGTACTTC.

Note on this clonotype: An end of the junction differs from the germline gene, which may be a read error. The rearrangement joins TRBV28 to TRBJ2-5, with D possibly being TRBD1 or TRBD2 (5 bases each). Germline V gives CDR1 MDHEN, CDR2 SYDVKM. The CDR3 sequence is 15 residues long. The CDR3 nucleotides read TGTGCCACGGGTCCAGGGTTCGGAGGCCAAGAGACGCAGTACTTC. Amino acid sequence: CATGPGFGGQETQYF.

This clonotype has ten or more counts. The chain has TRBV7-9 and TRBJ2-3, with TRBD2 matching 10 bases. The germline CDR1 and CDR2 sequences are SEHNR and FQNEAQ (reference sequence). CDR3 length: 18 residues. The ends lost 3 bases at V and 0 bases at J; junction bases unmatched: 9. This CDR3 is CASSFIAGGPFSTDTQYF. CDR3 sequence (DNA): TGTGCCAGCAGCTTTATAGCGGGGGGCCCTTTTAGCACAGATACGCAGTATTTT.

This rearrangement joins TRBV7-2 to TRBJ2-1, with 8 bases lining up with TRBD2. The end of the DNA fits TRBJ2-7 better, so the J call may be wrong. The length of the CDR3 is 14 residues. The germline V gene has CDR1 SGHTA and CDR2 FQGNSA. The CDR3 DNA reads as TGTGCCAGCAGCTTAGAACTAGCGGCGCGCGAGCAGTACTTC. Translating it yields CASSLELAAREQYF.

This clonotype was found a few times. This sequence joins TRBV6-1 and TRBJ2-2; perhaps TRBD2 as D (5 bases). V was trimmed by 4 bases and J by 6 bases, leaving 18 bases between them. CDR3 length: 16 residues. Germline lookup yields CDR1 MNHNS and CDR2 SASEGT. Written as DNA, the CDR3 is TGTGCCAGCAGTGTCCACGCGTCTTACGGGGCCGGGGAGCTGTTTTTT. It specifies CASSVHASYGAGELFF.

This clonotype was seen only a few times. In nucleotides, the CDR3 is TGTGCCATCAGACTAGCGGGAGGTTCGGGCAATGAGCAGTTCTTC. It translates to CAIRLAGGSGNEQFF. The chain links TRBV28 to TRBJ2-1; 13 bases map to TRBD2. Germline CDR1 reads MDHEN; CDR2 reads SYDVKM. The V segment lost 10 bases and the J segment 6 bases; nucleotides outside the gene matches: 9. The CDR3 spans 15 residues.

The chain carries TRBV6-1 and TRBJ2-3; 7 positions agree with TRBD1. CDR1 and CDR2 (germline): MNHNS, SASEGT. Trimming took 7 bases from V and 2 from J; bases not matched to a gene: 9. The CDR3 sequence is 15 residues long. CDR3: CASKLWDSVTDTQYF. CDR3 nucleotides: TGTGCCAGCAAGCTATGGGACAGTGTCACAGATACGCAGTATTTT.

This clonotype was observed at least ten times. The chain employs TRBV12-3 or TRBV12-4 and TRBJ1-1, with TRBD1 as a possible D gene (5 bases). The CDR3 contains 13 residues. V lost 2 bases, J lost 2 bases, and 6 bases lay in between. The CDR3 coding sequence is TGTGCCAGCAGTTTACAGGGAAACACTGAAGCTTTCTTT. It is translated as CASSLQGNTEAFF.

This sequence joins TRBV6-4 and TRBJ2-3; D unclear. CDR3 length: 14 amino acids. Germline assignment: CDR1 MRHNA and CDR2 SNTAGT. Between the trimmed V and J ends, which lost 6 bases and 12 bases, there was a span of 22 bases. CDR3 in amino acids: CASRPDGDTETQYF. CDR3 nucleotide sequence: TGTGCCAGCAGACCGGACGGAGACACAGAGACCCAGTATTTT.

Regarding this clonotype: An end of the junction differs from the germline gene, which may be a read error. The chain employs TRBV7-7 and TRBJ2-4, with a possible D match to TRBD2 (7 bases). Looked up from germline, CDR1 is SSHAT and CDR2 is FNYEAQ (reference sequence). CDR3 length equals 23 residues. This chain's CDR3 is CASSLASRWTAAGGGLDQETQYF. The CDR3 nucleotides read TGTGCTAGCAGCTTAGCCTCGAGATGGACCGCGGCAGGCGGGGGCCTAGACCAAGAGACTCAGTACTTC.

This clonotype qualifies as medium-sized. The gene calls are TRBV27 and TRBJ2-2; 7 nucleotides match TRBD1. The ends lost 7 bases at V and 5 bases at J; junction bases unmatched: 10. Germline assignment: CDR1 MNHEY and CDR2 SMNVEV (reference sequence). The CDR3 loop spans 15 amino acids. The CDR3 coding sequence is TGTGCCAGCAAAACAGGGGTCCCTTCTACCGGGGAGCTGTTTTTT. This gives the protein CASKTGVPSTGELFF.